Described below is a single TCR beta chain sequence and its context. Its antigen is not known. Tumor samples were obtained before definitive surgery or chemotherapy. V was cut by 0 bases and J by 4 bases, with 14 bases left in between. The CDR3 has 15 amino acids. Germline lookup yields CDR1 SGHRS and CDR2 YFSETQ. The sample belongs to a study of high-grade serous ovarian cancer treatment subgroups. Study conclusions and caveats: Without spatial data, bulk sequencing limits insight into HGSC tumor diversity.

Profiled with immunoSEQ multiplex PCR; TCRdb holds only in-frame clones, not every one. Of some 4,500 clones in the sample, 78% were seen once. V gene TRBV5-1 combines with J gene TRBJ2-7; D possibly matches TRBD1 or TRBD2 (6 bases each). Sequencing was performed on tumor tissue. The receptor was derived from a human donor with high-grade serous ovarian cancer. The CDR3 region is CASSLVGGDTYEQYF. CDR3 DNA: TGCGCCAGCAGCTTGGTCGGGGGCGATACATACGAGCAGTACTTC.